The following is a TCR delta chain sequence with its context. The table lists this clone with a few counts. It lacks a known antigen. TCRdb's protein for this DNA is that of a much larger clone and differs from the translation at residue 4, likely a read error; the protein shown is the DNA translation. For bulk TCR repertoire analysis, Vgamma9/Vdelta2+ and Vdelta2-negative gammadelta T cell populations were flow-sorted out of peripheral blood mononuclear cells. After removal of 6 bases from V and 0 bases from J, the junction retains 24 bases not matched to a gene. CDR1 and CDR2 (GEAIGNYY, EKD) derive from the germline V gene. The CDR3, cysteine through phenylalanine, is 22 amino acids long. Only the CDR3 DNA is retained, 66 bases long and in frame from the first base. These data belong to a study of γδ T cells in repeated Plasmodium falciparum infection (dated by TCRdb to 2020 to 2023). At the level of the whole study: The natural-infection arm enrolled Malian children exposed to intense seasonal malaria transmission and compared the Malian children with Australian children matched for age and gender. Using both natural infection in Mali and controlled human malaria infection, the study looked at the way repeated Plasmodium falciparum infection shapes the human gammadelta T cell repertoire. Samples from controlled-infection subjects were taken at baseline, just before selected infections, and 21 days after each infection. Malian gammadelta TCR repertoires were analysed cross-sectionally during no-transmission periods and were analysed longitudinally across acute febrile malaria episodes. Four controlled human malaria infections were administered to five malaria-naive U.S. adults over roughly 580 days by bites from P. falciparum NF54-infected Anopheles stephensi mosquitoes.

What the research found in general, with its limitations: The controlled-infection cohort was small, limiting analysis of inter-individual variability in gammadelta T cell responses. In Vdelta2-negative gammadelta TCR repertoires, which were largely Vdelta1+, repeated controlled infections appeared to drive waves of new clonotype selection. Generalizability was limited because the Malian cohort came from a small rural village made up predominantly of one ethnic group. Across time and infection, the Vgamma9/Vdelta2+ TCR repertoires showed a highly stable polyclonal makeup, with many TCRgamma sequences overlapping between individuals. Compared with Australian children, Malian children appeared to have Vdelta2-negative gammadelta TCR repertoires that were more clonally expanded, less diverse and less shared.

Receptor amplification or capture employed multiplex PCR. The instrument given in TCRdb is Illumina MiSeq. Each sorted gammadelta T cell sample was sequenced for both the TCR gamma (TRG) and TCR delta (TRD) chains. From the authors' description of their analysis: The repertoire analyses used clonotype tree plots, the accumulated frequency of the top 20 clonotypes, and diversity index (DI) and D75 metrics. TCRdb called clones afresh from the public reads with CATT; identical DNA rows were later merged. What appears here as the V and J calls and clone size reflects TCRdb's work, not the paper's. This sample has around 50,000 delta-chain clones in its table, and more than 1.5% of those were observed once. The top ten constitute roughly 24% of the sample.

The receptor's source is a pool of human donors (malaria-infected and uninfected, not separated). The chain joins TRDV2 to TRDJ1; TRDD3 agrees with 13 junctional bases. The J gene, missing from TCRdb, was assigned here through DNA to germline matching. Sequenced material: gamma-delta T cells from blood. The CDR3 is CACNIITGGYGQTSQDTDKLIF. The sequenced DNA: TGTGCCTGTAACATTATAACTGGGGGATACGGACAAACCTCACAAGACACCGATAAACTCATCTTT.